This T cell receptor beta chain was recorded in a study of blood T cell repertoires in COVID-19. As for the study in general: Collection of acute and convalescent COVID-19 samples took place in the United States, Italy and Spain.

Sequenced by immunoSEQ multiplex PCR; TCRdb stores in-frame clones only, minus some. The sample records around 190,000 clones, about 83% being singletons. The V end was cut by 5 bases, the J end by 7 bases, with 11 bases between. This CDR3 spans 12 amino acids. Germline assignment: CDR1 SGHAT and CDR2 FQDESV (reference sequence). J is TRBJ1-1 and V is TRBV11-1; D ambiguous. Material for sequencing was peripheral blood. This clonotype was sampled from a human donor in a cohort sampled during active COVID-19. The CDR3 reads CASSPGLGEAFF. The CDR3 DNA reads TGTGCCAGCAGCCCGGGATTAGGTGAAGCTTTCTTT.